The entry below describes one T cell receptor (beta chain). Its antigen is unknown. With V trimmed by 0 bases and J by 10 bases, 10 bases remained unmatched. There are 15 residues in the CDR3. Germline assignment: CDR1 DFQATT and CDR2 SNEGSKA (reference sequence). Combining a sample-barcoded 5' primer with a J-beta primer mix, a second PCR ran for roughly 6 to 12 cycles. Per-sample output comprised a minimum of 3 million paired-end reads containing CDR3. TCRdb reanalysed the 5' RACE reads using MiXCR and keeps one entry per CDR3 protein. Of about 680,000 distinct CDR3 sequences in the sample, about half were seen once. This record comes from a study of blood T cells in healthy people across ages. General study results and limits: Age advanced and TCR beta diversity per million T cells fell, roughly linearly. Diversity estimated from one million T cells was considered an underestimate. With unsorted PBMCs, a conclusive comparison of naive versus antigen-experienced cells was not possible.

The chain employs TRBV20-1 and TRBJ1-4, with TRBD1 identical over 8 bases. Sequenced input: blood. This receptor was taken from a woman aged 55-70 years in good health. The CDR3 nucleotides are TGCAGTGCTAGAGAGGGGGGGACAGGAAAGGGAAAACTGTTTTTT. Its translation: CSAREGGTGKGKLFF.